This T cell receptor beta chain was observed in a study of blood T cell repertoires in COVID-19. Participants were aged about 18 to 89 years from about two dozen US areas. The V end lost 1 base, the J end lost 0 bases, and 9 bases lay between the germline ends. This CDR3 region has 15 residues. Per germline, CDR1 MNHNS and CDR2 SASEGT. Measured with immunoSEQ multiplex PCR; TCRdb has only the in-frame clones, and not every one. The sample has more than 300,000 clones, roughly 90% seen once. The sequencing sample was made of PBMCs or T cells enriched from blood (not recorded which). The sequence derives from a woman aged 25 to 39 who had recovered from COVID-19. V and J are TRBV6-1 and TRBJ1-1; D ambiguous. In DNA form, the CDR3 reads TGTGCCAGCAGTGAAGAGCGACGGATGAACACTGAAGCTTTCTTT. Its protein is CASSEERRMNTEAFF.